Below are 3 T cell receptor beta chains sequenced from a single sample in a study of post-analysis software for immune sequencing data. Study-wide points: Comparison of patients with controls showed five TRBV segments more frequent in patients, TRBV5-6, TRBV5-1 and TRBV20-1 among them.

Prepared libraries of TCR beta cDNA carried unique molecular identifiers. Each CDR3 protein is one row after TCRdb ran MiXCR on the PCR reads. In the table there are hundreds of thousands of distinct CDR3 sequences, roughly three fifths of which are singletons. These TCRs' antigens remain unknown. Sequences were obtained from blood. These receptors were obtained from a girl aged 2 to 10 with multiple sclerosis.

This clonotype came up a few times. The rearrangement uses TRBV7-9 and TRBJ2-4; TRBD1 is a possible D gene (6 bases). The better agreement between TRBJ2-7 and the DNA end casts doubt on the J call. This CDR3 contains 16 residues. Germline V CDR1 and CDR2: SEHNR, FQNEAQ (reference sequence). The CDR3 DNA sequence: TGTGCCAGCAGCTTAGTCCGAGGACAGACATATTACGAGCAGTACTTC. The encoded protein is CASSLVRGQTYYEQYF.

This clonotype was counted a single time. This chain connects TRBV6-1 to TRBJ2-7; 9 bases are a match to TRBD2. The germline CDR1 and CDR2 sequences are MNHNS and SASEGT. CDR3 length equals 16 residues. V trimming: 6 bases; J trimming: 0 bases; junction bases outside the gene matches: 9. The CDR3 DNA sequence: TGTGCCAGCAGCCTAGCGGGGTCCCCCAGCTCCTACGAGCAGTACGTC. This translates into CASSLAGSPSSYEQYV.

J is TRBJ1-2 and V is TRBV4-2; D unresolved. The CDR3 totals 18 residues. V was clipped by 0 bases and J by 7 bases, with 24 bases between them. CDR1 is LGHNA and CDR2 is YNFKEQ in the germline V gene. CDR3 coding DNA: TGTGCCAGCAGCCAAGAGCCGACGCGGCGGTATGCGGACTCTGGCTACACCTTC. Its translation: CASSQEPTRRYADSGYTF.